This T cell receptor beta chain was sequenced during a study of CD8 T cells in ankylosing spondylitis. This clonotype occurred a few times. Its target is not known. Study-wide findings and caveats: Earlier studies detected some motif variants in reactive arthritis synovial fluid and blood. Reportedly, matched ankylosing spondylitis synovial fluid was significantly enriched for disease-linked clones.

Libraries for TCR beta were made by quantitative 5'-RACE with molecular barcodes. TCRdb itself ran the 5' RACE reads through MiXCR, one entry per CDR3 protein. This table holds some 290,000 distinct CDR3 sequences, about 19% found once. V gave up 2 bases and J gave up 5 bases, with 6 bases separating them. The CDR3 has 13 amino acids. The germline CDR1 and CDR2 sequences are SGHVS and FQNEAQ. The receptor comes from a male donor with ankylosing spondylitis or in good health (not recorded which). This sequence joins TRBV7-8 and TRBJ2-2; no clear D gene. The specimen was blood, either unsorted or a sorted T cell fraction (not recorded which). CDR3 in DNA: TGTGCCAGCAGCTTAATTAGGACCGGGGAGCTGTTTTTT. Amino acid sequence: CASSLIRTGELFF.